This TCR beta chain was recorded in a study of shared clonotypes between healthy human individuals. Study overall: The donor group consisted of a couple of women and three men, aged 18 to 49.

Deep-level running was used for the assay. Across several immunoSEQ plates, the genomic DNA of each subset was split evenly. Method: immunoSEQ multiplex PCR; TCRdb's copy keeps in-frame clones and lacks some. The profile shows 650,000 to 750,000 clones, approximately 75% of them singletons. Only one count was recorded for this clone. Other DNA sequences in the sample encode the same CDR3. The CDR3 totals 15 residues. The V end lost 2 bases, the J end lost 4 bases, and 10 bases lay between the germline ends. The V gene's germline CDR1 is SGHRS and CDR2 YFSETQ. This clonotype originated in a woman aged 25 to 39 in good health. Sequenced material: memory CD4+ T cells sorted from blood. Subset described: CD45RA-negative fraction. The J gene is TRBJ2-6, the V gene TRBV5-1; D gene ambiguous. CDR3 loop: CASSFGGSGANVLTF. The CDR3 DNA is TGCGCCAGCAGCTTCGGCGGATCAGGGGCCAACGTCCTGACTTTC.